This section outlines one TCR beta chain sequence together with its context. No antigen is known for it. Generated by immunoSEQ multiplex PCR, the TCRdb table keeps only in-frame clones and is missing some. The sample lists over 95,000 clones, approximately 89% occurring once. The sample is drawn from a study of T cell responses to AZD1222 COVID-19 vaccine. Regarding the study as a whole: Targeting of unmutated variant regions was reportedly seen in nearly half of spike-specific TCRs.

V shed 0 bases and J 2 bases; nucleotides not matched to a gene: 5. Germline CDR1 is SGHNT and CDR2 is YYREEE (reference sequence). CDR3 length: 17 amino acids. The chain links TRBV5-4 to TRBJ1-6, with 7 bases lining up with TRBD1. The sample consisted of peripheral blood, taken on day 0 of AZD1222 vaccination. This receptor was obtained from an adult in good health. The CDR3 DNA reads as TGTGCCAGCAGCTTGGCGCAGGGGGGGGCCTATAATTCACCCCTCCACTTT. It specifies CASSLAQGGAYNSPLHF.